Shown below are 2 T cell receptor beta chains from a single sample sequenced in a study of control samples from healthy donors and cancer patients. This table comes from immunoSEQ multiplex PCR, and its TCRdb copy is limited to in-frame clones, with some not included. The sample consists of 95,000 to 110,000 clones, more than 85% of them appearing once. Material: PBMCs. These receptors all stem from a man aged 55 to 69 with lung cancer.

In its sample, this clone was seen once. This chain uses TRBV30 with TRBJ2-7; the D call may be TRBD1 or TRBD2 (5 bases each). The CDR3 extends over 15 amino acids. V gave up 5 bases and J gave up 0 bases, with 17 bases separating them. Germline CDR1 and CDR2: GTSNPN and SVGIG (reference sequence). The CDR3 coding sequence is TGTGCCTGGTCTCCGGGACGCTCAAGCTCCTACGAGCAGTACTTC. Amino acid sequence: CAWSPGRSSSYEQYF.

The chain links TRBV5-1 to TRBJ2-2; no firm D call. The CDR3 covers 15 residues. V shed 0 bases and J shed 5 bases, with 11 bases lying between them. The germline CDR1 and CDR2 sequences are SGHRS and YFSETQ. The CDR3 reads CASSLGIGSTGELFF. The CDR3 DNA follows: TGCGCCAGCAGCTTGGGAATAGGGTCAACCGGGGAGCTGTTTTTT.